This T cell receptor (beta chain) was retrieved from a study of spatial heterogeneity in lung cancer. TCRdb recomputed calls from the 5' RACE reads with MiXCR, one row per CDR3 protein. Among 2,000 to 2,500 distinct CDR3 sequences, roughly 56% were seen once, and the ten largest hold 8.5% to 10%. Worth noting for this clonotype: This beta chain appears as a stray read in a library generated for alpha chains; its size is not informative.

CDR1 and CDR2 (germline): PRHDT, FYEKMQ (reference sequence). This CDR3 has 15 residues. Trimming removed 2 bases from V and 3 bases from J, with 10 bases in between. Regarding time point: blood at routine non-recurrence follow-up after resection. This chain connects TRBV13 to TRBJ2-2, with D perhaps TRBD1 (5 bases). The sequence was collected from a female donor with early-stage non-small cell lung cancer. Sequenced material: PBMCs, taken at follow-up. The CDR3 sequence is CASSLYDSDTGELFF. Here the CDR3 DNA reads TGTGCCAGCAGCTTATATGACAGCGACACCGGGGAGCTGTTTTTT.